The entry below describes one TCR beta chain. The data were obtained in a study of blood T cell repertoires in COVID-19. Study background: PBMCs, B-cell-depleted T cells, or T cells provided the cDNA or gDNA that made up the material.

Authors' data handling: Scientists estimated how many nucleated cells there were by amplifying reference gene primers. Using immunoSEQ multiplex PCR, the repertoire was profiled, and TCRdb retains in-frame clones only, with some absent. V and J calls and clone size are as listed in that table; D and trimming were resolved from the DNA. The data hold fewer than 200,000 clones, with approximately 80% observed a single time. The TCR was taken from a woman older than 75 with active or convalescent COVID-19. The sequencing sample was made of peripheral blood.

Here the CDR3 reads CASSYRQGQTDTQYF. The CDR3 DNA sequence: TGTGCCAGCAGCTACAGACAGGGGCAGACAGATACGCAGTATTTT. V usage is TRBV11-2 and J usage is TRBJ2-3, with 8 bases fitting TRBD1. CDR1 is SGHAT, CDR2 FQNNGV, per germline. The V gene end was trimmed by 4 bases and the J gene end by 3 bases; junction bases not matched to a gene: 6. The length of the CDR3 is 15 residues.